This T cell receptor beta chain was captured in a study of cytomegalovirus exposure and HLA in healthy donors. As to this clone: Its matching antigen is unknown.

Using immunoSEQ multiplex PCR, the repertoire was profiled, and TCRdb retains in-frame clones only, with some absent. The data show around 140,000 clones, roughly 86% seen once. Whole-study findings and limits: Specific recognition of CMV antigens was confirmed in vitro for a few chains (all CMV-associated). In a later analysis, first-cohort TCR clusters were found to tend to co-occur in the 120 or so validation repertoires.

The donors were members of the validation cohort comprising over 100 subjects, separate from the roughly 640-subject first cohort. CDR1 is MDHEN, CDR2 SYDVKM, per germline. Trimming stripped 1 base from V and 8 bases from J, with 11 bases between. The CDR3 is 13 residues long. The V and J genes are TRBV28 and TRBJ1-2, with no clear D. The source material was PBMCs. The receptor was derived from a man younger than 30 in good health and CMV-seropositive. As DNA, the CDR3 is TGTGCCAGCAGTTTATTCGGGGAGAGCGGCTACACCTTC. It yields the protein CASSLFGESGYTF.